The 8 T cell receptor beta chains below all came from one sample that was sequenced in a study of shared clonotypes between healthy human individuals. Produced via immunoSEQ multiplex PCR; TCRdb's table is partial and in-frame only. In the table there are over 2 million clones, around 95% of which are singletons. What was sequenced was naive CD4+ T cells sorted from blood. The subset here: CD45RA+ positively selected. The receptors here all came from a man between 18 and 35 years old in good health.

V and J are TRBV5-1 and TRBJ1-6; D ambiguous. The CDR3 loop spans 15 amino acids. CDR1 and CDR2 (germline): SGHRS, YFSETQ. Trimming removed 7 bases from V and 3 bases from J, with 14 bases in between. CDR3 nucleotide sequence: TGCGCCAGCGCCCTGGCGCCGATCTATAATTCACCCCTCCACTTT. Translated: CASALAPIYNSPLHF. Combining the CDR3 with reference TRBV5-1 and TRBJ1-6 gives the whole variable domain KAGVTQTPRYLIKTRGQQVTLSCSPISGHRSVSWYQQTPGQGLQFLFEYFSETQRNKGNFPGRFSGRQFSNSRSEMNVSTLELGDSALYLCASALAPIYNSPLHFGNGTRLTVT.

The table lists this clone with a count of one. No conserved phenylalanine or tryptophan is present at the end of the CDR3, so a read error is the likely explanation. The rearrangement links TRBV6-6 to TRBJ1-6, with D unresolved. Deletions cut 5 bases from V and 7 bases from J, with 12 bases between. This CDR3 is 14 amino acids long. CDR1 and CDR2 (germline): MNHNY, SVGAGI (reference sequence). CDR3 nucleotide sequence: TGTGCCAGCAGTGGGTGCCTGGGAAATTCACCCCTCCACTCT. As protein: CASSGCLGNSPLHS.

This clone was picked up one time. CDR3 sequence (DNA): TGCGCCAGCAGCCAAACGAGGAACTCCTATAATTCACCCCTCCACTTT. Translating it yields CASSQTRNSYNSPLHF. The rearrangement joins TRBV4-1 to TRBJ1-6; D not resolved. The V gene lost 2 bases and the J gene lost 0 bases, with 8 bases spanning the gap. The CDR3 contains 16 residues. CDR1 is MGHRA and CDR2 is YSYEKL in the germline V gene.

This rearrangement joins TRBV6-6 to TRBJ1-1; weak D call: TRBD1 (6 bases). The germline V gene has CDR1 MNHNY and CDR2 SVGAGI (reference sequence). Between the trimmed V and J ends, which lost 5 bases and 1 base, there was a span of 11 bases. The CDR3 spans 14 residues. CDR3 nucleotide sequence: TGTGCCAGCAGTCCCCCGACAGGGAACACTGAAGCTTTCTTT. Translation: CASSPPTGNTEAFF.

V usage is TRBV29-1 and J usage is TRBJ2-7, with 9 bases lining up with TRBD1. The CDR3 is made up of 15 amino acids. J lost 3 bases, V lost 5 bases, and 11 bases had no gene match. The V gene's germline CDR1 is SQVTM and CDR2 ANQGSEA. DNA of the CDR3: TGCAGCGTTTCCTTGGGGACAGGGAGGAACTACGAGCAGTACTTC. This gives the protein CSVSLGTGRNYEQYF.

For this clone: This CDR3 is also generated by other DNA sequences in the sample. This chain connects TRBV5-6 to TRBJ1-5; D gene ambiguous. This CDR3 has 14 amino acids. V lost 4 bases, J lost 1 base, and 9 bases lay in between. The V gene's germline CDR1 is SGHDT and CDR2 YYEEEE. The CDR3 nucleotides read TGTGCCAGCAGCCGGGGAAACAGCAATCAGCCCCAGCATTTT. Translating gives CASSRGNSNQPQHF.

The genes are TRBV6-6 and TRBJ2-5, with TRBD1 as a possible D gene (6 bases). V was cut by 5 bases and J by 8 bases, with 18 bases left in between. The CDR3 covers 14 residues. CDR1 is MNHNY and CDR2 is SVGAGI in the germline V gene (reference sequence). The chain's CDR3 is CASSHILGGSTQYF. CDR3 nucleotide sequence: TGTGCCAGCAGTCACATCTTAGGGGGAAGTACCCAGTACTTC.

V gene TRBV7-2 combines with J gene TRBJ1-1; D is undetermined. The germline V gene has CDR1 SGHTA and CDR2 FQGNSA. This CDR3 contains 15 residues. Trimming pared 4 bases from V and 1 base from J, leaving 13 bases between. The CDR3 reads CASSSAVLSNTEAFF. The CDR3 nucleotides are TGTGCCAGCAGCTCCGCGGTTCTGTCGAACACTGAAGCTTTCTTT.